This note documents a single T cell receptor (beta chain) sequence. This clone was recorded once. The antigen it recognizes is unknown. No much larger clone exists at a distance of one base, and base qualities are not known. TCRbeta CDR3 regions were amplified from genomic DNA using the immunoSEQ Assay, a bias-controlled multiplex PCR. Concerning the study's data processing: Nucleated cell counts per sample were estimated from amplification of reference gene primers within the assay. To quantify the absolute abundance of each unique TCRbeta CDR3 rearrangement, sequence reads were collapsed and filtered. For each sample, productive Simpson clonality was calculated as the square root of Simpson's diversity index over productive rearrangements. TCRdb obtained this table from immuneACCESS and retained in-frame rearrangements with V and J assigned. These tables miss some clones; where compared with another copy, unresolved V genes account for less than half of the shortfall, and the remainder is unexplained. The V and J calls and the clone size are those of that table, but D and trimming were determined from the DNA. This sample has 60,000 or so clones in its table, and around four fifths of those were observed once. The ten largest clonotypes hold under 15% of the sample.

The CDR3, from cysteine to phenylalanine, totals 15 residues. Only the CDR3 portion is preserved as DNA: 45 bases, with reading frame beginning at the first base. CDR1 and CDR2 are read off the germline V gene as MNHEY and SVGAGI. Trimming removed 6 bases from V and 6 bases from J, leaving 20 bases between the germline ends. Collaborating institutions collected whole blood in K2EDTA tubes following their own protocols. Collaborator samples were shipped for TCRbeta analysis as frozen whole blood, isolated PBMCs, or DNA extracted from either sample type. These data come from a study of blood T cell repertoires in COVID-19 (dated by TCRdb to the early 2020s). With respect to the entire study: Samples from collaborators originated in the United States, Italy and Spain and spanned both the acute and convalescent phases of COVID-19. Samples came from the ongoing ImmuneRACE study (first 160 participants) plus 1,254 subjects from 6 global collaborators. The prospective study material was composed of cDNA or gDNA derived from T cells, B-cell-depleted T cells, or PBMCs. Deeply sampled blood TCRbeta repertoires from subjects exposed to, actively infected with, or recovered from COVID-19 were included in the dataset. A freely available public database, intended as a resource for researchers studying the immune response to SARS-CoV-2, is where the repertoires were released. Where available, HLA class I and class II types were taken from metadata supplied by the sample provider and were not determined by assay-based typing. The sample metadata nearly always contained a de-identified subject ID, COVID-19 status, age in years and sex. The paper's findings and limits, for the study overall: Clinical and demographic metadata were provided uncurated, with the amount varying by source and participant.

The clonotype was recovered from a man at least 80 years old with acute or convalescent COVID-19. Recombination joined TRBV6-5 with TRBJ1-2; the D gene remains uncertain. The sequenced sample was peripheral blood. The nucleotide sequence is given as TGTGCCAGCAGCCTCCTTTTGGGCCCAACAGATGGCTACACCTTC. This yields the protein CASSLLLGPTDGYTF.